This TCR beta chain came from a study of T cells after yellow fever vaccination. The junction had 7 bases not matched to a gene; V was cut back by 3 bases and J by 5 bases. The CDR3 spans 15 residues. TCRdb itself ran the 5' RACE reads through MiXCR, one entry per CDR3 protein. The sample has 450,000 to 650,000 distinct CDR3 sequences, roughly 14% seen once. The rearrangement joins TRBV12-3 or TRBV12-4 to TRBJ2-5, with TRBD2 matching 9 bases. The sample was PBMCs, taken on the day of the yellow fever booster vaccination. The receptor was isolated from a young man who received the YFV17D yellow fever vaccine. Written as DNA, the CDR3 is TGTGCCAGCAGTTTGGCGGGAGGGCCTTGGGAGACCCAGTACTTC. Amino acids: CASSLAGGPWETQYF.